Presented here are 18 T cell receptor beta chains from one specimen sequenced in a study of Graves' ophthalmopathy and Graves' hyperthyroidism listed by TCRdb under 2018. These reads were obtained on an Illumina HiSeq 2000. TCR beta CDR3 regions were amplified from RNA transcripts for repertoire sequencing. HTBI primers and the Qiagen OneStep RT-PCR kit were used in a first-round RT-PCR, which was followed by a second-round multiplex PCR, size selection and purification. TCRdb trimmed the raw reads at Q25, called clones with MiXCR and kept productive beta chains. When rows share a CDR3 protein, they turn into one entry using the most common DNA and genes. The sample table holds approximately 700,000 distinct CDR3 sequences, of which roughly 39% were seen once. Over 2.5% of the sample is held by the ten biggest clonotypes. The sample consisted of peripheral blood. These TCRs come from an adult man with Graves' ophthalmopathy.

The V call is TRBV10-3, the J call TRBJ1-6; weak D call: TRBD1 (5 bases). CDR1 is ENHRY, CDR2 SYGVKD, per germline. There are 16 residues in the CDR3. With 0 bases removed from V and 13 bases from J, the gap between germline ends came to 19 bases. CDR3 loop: CAISESNPGTPAPLHF. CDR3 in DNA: TGTGCCATCAGTGAGTCGAACCCCGGGACCCCCGCGCCCCTCCACTTT.

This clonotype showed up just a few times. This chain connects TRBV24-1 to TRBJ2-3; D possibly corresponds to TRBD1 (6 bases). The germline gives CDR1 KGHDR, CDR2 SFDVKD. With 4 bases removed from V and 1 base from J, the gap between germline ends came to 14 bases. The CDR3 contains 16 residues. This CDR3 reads CATSDPGTPRTDTQYF. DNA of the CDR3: TGTGCCACCAGTGACCCCGGGACACCACGCACAGATACGCAGTATTTT.

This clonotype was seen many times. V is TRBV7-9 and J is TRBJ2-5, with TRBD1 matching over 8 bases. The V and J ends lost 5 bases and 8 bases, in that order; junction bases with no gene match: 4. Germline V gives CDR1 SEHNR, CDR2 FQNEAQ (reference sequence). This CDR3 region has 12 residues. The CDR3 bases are TGTGCCAGCAGCGGACAGGGTGAAACCCAGTACTTC. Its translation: CASSGQGETQYF.

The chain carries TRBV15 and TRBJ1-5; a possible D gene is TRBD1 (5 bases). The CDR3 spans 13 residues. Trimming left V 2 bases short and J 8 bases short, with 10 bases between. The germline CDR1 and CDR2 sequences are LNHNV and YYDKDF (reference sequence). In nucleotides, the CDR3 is TGTGCCACCAGCAGACAGGGAGGAGAGCCCCAGCATTTT. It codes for CATSRQGGEPQHF.

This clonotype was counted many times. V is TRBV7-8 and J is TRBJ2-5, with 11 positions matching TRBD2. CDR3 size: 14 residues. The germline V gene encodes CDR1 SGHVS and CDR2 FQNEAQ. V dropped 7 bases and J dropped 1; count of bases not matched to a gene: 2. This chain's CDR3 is CASKTSGGQETQYF. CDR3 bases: TGTGCCAGCAAAACTAGCGGGGGCCAAGAGACCCAGTACTTC.

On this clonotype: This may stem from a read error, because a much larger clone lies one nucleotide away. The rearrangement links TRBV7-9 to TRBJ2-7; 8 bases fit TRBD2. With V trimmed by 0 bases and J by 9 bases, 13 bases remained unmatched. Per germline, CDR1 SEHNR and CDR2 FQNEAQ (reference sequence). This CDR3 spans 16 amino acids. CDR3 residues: CASSLALTSGPGGQYF. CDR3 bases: TGTGCCAGCAGCTTAGCGCTAACTAGCGGACCGGGGGGGCAGTACTTC.

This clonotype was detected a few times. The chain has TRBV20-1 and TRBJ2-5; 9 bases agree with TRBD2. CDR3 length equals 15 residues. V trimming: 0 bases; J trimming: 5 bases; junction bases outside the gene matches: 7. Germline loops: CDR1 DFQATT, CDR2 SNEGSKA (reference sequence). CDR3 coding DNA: TGCAGTGCTAGAGACCTAGCGGGAATAGGGGAGACCCAGTACTTC. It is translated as CSARDLAGIGETQYF.

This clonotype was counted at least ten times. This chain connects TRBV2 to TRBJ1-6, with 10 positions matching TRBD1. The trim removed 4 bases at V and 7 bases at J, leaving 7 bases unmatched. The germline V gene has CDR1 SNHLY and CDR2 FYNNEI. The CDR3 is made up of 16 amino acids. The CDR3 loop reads CASSAPGQGTNSPLHF. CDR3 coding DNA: TGTGCCAGCAGTGCCCCGGGACAGGGGACCAATTCACCCCTCCACTTT.

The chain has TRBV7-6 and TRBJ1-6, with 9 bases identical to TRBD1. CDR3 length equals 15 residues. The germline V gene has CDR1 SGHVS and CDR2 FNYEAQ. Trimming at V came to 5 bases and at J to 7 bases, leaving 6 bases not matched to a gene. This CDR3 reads CASSTGTGTNSPLHF. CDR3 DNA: TGTGCCAGCAGCACCGGGACAGGGACCAATTCACCCCTCCACTTT. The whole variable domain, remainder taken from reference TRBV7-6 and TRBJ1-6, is GAGVSQSPRYKVTKRGQDVALRCDPISGHVSLYWYRQALGQGPEFLTYFNYEAQQDKSGLPNDRFSAERPEGSISTLTIQRTEQRDSAMYRCASSTGTGTNSPLHFGNGTRLTVT.

This CDR3 is CASSIRQGGTNEAFF. As DNA, the CDR3 is TGTGCCAGCAGCATCAGACAGGGGGGAACTAATGAAGCTTTCTTT. The chain employs TRBV7-9 and TRBJ1-1; TRBD1 matches at 9 bases. CDR3 size: 15 residues. The germline V gene has CDR1 SEHNR and CDR2 FQNEAQ (reference sequence). Germline trimming cut 5 bases from V and 7 bases from J; bases unmatched to any gene: 11.

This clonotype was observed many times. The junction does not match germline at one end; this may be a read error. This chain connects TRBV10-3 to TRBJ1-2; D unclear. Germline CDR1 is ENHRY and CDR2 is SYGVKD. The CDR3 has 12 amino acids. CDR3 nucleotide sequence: TGTGCCAGCAGTTCGGCTTTCTATGGCTACACCTTC. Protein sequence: CASSSAFYGYTF.

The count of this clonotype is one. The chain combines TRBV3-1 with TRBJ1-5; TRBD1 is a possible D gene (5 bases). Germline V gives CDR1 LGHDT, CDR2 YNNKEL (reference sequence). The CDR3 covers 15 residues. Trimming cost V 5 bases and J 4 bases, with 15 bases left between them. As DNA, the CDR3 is TGTGCCAGCAGCGCCGGGACTTATGGGAATCAGCCCCAGCATTTT. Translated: CASSAGTYGNQPQHF.

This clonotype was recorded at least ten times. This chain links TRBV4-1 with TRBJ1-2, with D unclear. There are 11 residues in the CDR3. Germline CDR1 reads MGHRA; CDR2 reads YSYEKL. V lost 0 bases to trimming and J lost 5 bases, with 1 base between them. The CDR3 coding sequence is TGCGCCAGCAGCCAAGAGTATGGCTACACCTTC. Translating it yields CASSQEYGYTF.

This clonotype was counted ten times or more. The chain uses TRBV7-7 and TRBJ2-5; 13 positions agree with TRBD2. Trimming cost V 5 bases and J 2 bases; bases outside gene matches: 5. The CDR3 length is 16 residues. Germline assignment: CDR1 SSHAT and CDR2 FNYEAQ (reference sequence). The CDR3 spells CASSEGTSGNQETQYF. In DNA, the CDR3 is TGTGCCAGCAGCGAAGGGACTAGCGGGAATCAAGAGACCCAGTACTTC.

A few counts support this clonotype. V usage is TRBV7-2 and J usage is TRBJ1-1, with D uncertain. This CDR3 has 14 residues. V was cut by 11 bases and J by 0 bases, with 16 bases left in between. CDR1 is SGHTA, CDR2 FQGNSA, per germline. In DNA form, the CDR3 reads TGTGCCTGCTCTCCCCTGGGGATGAACACTGAAGCTTTCTTT. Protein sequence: CACSPLGMNTEAFF.

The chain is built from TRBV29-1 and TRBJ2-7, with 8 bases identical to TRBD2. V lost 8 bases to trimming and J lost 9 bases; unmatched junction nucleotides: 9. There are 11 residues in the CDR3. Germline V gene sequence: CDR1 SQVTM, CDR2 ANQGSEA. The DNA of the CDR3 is TGCAGCTATACCGGGGGGGCGAGGCAGTACTTC. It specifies CSYTGGARQYF.

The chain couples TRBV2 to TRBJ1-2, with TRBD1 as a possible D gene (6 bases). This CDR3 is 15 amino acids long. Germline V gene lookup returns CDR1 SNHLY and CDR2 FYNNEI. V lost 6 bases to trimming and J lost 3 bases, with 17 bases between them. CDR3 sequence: CASSRRTGQYYGYTF. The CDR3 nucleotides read TGTGCCAGCAGCCGTCGAACTGGACAGTACTATGGCTACACCTTC.

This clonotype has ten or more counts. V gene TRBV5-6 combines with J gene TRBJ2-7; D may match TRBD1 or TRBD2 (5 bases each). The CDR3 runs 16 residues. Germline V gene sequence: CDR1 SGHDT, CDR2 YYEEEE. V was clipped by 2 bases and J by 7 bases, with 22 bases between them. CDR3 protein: CASSFGRGTPAGEQYF. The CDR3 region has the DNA TGTGCCAGCAGCTTTGGGAGAGGGACGCCCGCTGGAGAGCAGTACTTC.